This T cell receptor beta chain emerged from a study of cytomegalovirus exposure and HLA in healthy donors. Study-wide background: Early on, a data release was issued that held 85 million to 95 million unique TCRs from HLA-typed donors.

The germline gives CDR1 SQVTM, CDR2 ANQGSEA. The length of the CDR3 is 16 residues. Trimming cost V 6 bases and J 1 base; bases outside gene matches: 11. The PCR ran on 60 Vbeta and 13 Jbeta primers. The table came from immunoSEQ multiplex PCR; TCRdb's copy has only in-frame clones and leaves some out. This sample carries approximately 110,000 clones, roughly 73% of them seen once, and the ten largest clones take roughly 0.87%. Findings and limits, study-wide: A further, later analysis showed that HLA-associated TCR beta chains (compared with equally common others) were more clonally expanded. Sequence variants that were highly shared formed a cluster that was likely a sequencing artifact. It was reportedly the case that the classifier diagnosed cytomegalovirus status with high specificity and sensitivity.

Concerning this clone itself: What it recognizes is unknown.

This rearrangement joins TRBV29-1 to TRBJ1-1; 10 bases agree with TRBD1. The sequenced material came from PBMCs. The receptor was derived from a woman in her thirties in good health and CMV-seronegative. CDR3: CSVTPGTGVTNTEAFF. In nucleotides, the CDR3 is TGCAGCGTCACTCCCGGGACAGGGGTTACGAACACTGAAGCTTTCTTT.